Below, 3 T cell receptor beta chains from the same sample are listed, as sequenced in a study of blood T cell repertoires in COVID-19. The data were produced by immunoSEQ multiplex PCR, yet TCRdb's version contains in-frame clones alone and is incomplete. The table includes 650,000 to 800,000 clones, around 90% detected once. Specimen: peripheral blood. These receptors all come from a woman under 30 with acute or convalescent COVID-19.

The V and J genes are TRBV29-1 and TRBJ2-2; TRBD1 is a possible D gene (6 bases). V dropped 6 bases and J dropped 3 bases, with 17 bases sitting between them. CDR1 and CDR2 (germline): SQVTM, ANQGSEA. The CDR3 has 15 residues. The CDR3 DNA is TGCAGCGTCAGAGGCGACAGGTCTTACACCGGGGAGCTGTTTTTT. This codes for CSVRGDRSYTGELFF.

The chain joins TRBV3-1 (or the pseudogene TRBV3-2) to TRBJ1-2; D may be TRBD1 (6 bases). Between the trimmed V and J ends, which lost 3 bases and 7 bases, there was a span of 18 bases. The CDR3 has 15 amino acids. Germline V gives CDR1 LGHDT, CDR2 YNNKEL (reference sequence). The CDR3 region has the DNA TGTGCCAGCAGCCAGTGGGCAGGGGAGTCTTTTGGCTACACCTTC. It translates to CASSQWAGESFGYTF.

The chain links TRBV7-9 to TRBJ2-2; 8 positions match TRBD1. The CDR3 runs to 14 residues. V dropped 11 bases and J dropped 3; count of bases not matched to a gene: 8. The germline CDR1 and CDR2 sequences are SEHNR and FQNEAQ (reference sequence). The CDR3 coding sequence is TGTGCCGGTCCGGACAGGGCGGACACCGGGGAGCTGTTTTTT. Its protein is CAGPDRADTGELFF.